What follows are 21 T cell receptor beta chains derived from one specimen sequenced in a study of metastatic and nonmetastatic thyroid tumors. Patients underwent thyroid surgery, and none had received any treatment before it. TCRdb re-analyzed the PCR reads through MiXCR. The data hold roughly 53,000 clones, with 20% to 25% observed a single time. The sequencing input was blood. The receptors come from a female donor with papillary thyroid cancer or a benign thyroid nodule (not recorded which). Some clones in this sample may be carry-over from other donors' samples.

This clone has at least ten counts. Other DNA sequences in this specimen translate into the identical CDR3. The gene calls are TRBV6-1 and TRBJ2-3; D unclear. This CDR3 spans 13 amino acids. CDR1 MNHNS and CDR2 SASEGT come from the germline V gene. V gave up 9 bases and J gave up 2 bases, with 12 bases separating them. The DNA of the CDR3 is TGTGCCAGTCAGTACGGGCCCACAGATACGCAGTATTTT. Amino acid sequence: CASQYGPTDTQYF.

The CDR3 DNA reads as TGCAGTGCTAGTCGGGATAGCGGCGGGAATACGCAGTATTTT. It codes for CSASRDSGGNTQYF. The rearrangement uses TRBV20-1 and TRBJ2-3; D may be TRBD2 (6 bases). The CDR3 is 14 amino acids. V lost 3 bases, J lost 7 bases, and 17 bases lay in between. Germline loops: CDR1 DFQATT, CDR2 SNEGSKA (reference sequence).

V usage is TRBV25-1 and J usage is TRBJ2-3, with D perhaps matching TRBD2 (5 bases). The germline V gene encodes CDR1 MGHDK and CDR2 SYGVNS. Trimming took off 5 bases at V and 3 bases at J, with 27 bases between the two ends. This CDR3 has 19 residues. Here the CDR3 DNA reads TGTGCCAGCAGTCCACTACGAGGGCGAGAGGTAAAGACAACAGATACGCAGTATTTT. This encodes CASSPLRGREVKTTDTQYF.

The table lists this clone with many counts. V usage is TRBV3-1 and J usage is TRBJ1-3; the match to TRBD1 covers 7 bases. The germline V gene has CDR1 LGHDT and CDR2 YNNKEL (reference sequence). This CDR3 spans 16 amino acids. Losses at the gene ends were 0 bases for V and 4 bases for J; bases not matched to a gene: 6. CDR3 DNA sequence: TGTGCCAGCAGCCAAGATCCAGGGGGAAAAGGAAACACCATATATTTT. Translation gives CASSQDPGGKGNTIYF.

This clone has ten or more counts. This chain connects TRBV18 to TRBJ1-5; no clear D. Germline values: CDR1 KGHSH, CDR2 LQKENI. CDR3 length equals 16 residues. V lost 0 bases to trimming and J lost 5 bases, with 14 bases between them. The CDR3 DNA is TGTGCCAGCTCACCACCCCCCCGCGTCGGGGATCAGCCCCAGCATTTT. This encodes CASSPPPRVGDQPQHF.

This clone was seen only a few times. A clone one base away is much larger, so this may be a read error. The genes are TRBV27 and TRBJ2-1, with D unresolved. The CDR3 contains 15 residues. Germline V lookup: CDR1 MNHEY, CDR2 SMNVEV (reference sequence). V lost 3 bases, J lost 0 bases, and 9 bases lay in between. In DNA form, the CDR3 reads TGTGCCAGCAGTTTTAAAATGAGCTCCTACAATGAGCAGTTCTTC. Its protein is CASSFKMSSYNEQFF.

There are many counts of this clone. This chain uses TRBV5-1 with TRBJ1-4; 7 nucleotides line up with TRBD1. This CDR3 is built from 15 residues. Germline values: CDR1 SGHRS, CDR2 YFSETQ. V shed 4 bases and J 4 bases; nucleotides not matched to a gene: 7. The CDR3 spells CASSLGQERNEKLFF. The CDR3 coding sequence is TGCGCCAGCAGCCTCGGACAGGAACGTAATGAAAAACTGTTTTTT.

This clone came up many times. CDR3 sequence reads: CASSQAGDGELFF. DNA of the CDR3: TGTGCCAGCAGCCAAGCAGGGGACGGGGAGCTGTTTTTT. The rearrangement links TRBV4-2 to TRBJ2-2, with a weak D call TRBD1 (6 bases). CDR1 is LGHNA, CDR2 YNFKEQ, per germline. This CDR3 is built from 13 residues. Trimming shortened V by 1 base and J by 7 bases, and 7 bases separated the two germline ends.

About this clone: At one of its ends the junction is not consistent with the germline gene, which may arise from a read error. The chain couples TRBV18 to TRBJ1-3; no firm D call. The CDR3 has 16 residues. CDR1 is KGHSH, CDR2 LQKENI, per germline. The CDR3 here is CASSTPVLPSGNTIYF. CDR3 sequence (DNA): TGTGCCAGCTCAACGCCGGTCCTCCCCTCTGGAAACACCATATACTTT.

This clone came up many times. The chain carries TRBV27 and TRBJ2-7; TRBD1 might be the D (5 bases). The CDR3 spans 13 residues. Trimming cost V 5 bases and J 5 bases, with 13 bases left between them. Per germline, CDR1 MNHEY and CDR2 SMNVEV (reference sequence). CDR3 bases: TGTGCCAGCAGTCCCCAATGGGGCCACGAGCAGTACTTC. Its protein is CASSPQWGHEQYF.

This clone has at least ten counts. This chain connects TRBV5-1 to TRBJ2-1; 7 bases map to TRBD1. From germline, CDR1 is SGHRS and CDR2 YFSETQ. This CDR3 comprises 15 residues. The J segment lost 3 bases and the V segment lost 2 bases, leaving 5 bases of the junction unmatched. The CDR3 loop is CASSFRGQSYNEQFF. In nucleotides, the CDR3 is TGCGCCAGCAGCTTTCGGGGACAGAGCTACAATGAGCAGTTCTTC.

This clone was counted between two and nine times. A read error may be the cause here, since a much bigger clone is one base away. The chain is built from TRBV6-1 and TRBJ2-7; D gene uncertain. CDR1 is MNHNS, CDR2 SASEGT, per germline. The CDR3 runs to 11 residues. This CDR3 reads CVSSQTYGQYF. The CDR3 region has the DNA TGTGTCAGCAGTCAGACCTACGGGCAGTACTTC.

There are many counts of this clone. The chain joins TRBV5-1 to TRBJ2-7, with 9 bases that match TRBD1. Losses at the gene ends were 2 bases for V and 0 bases for J; bases not matched to a gene: 3. From germline, CDR1 is SGHRS and CDR2 YFSETQ. This CDR3 contains 15 residues. CDR3 residues: CASSFRTGDSYEQYF. CDR3 nucleotide sequence: TGCGCCAGCAGCTTCAGGACAGGGGACTCCTACGAGCAGTACTTC.

To note about this clone: This could be a read error, since a much larger clone is one nucleotide away. The CDR3 nucleotides read TGCAGTGCTGGAGTGGGACTAGCGGGAGGCACAGATACGCAGTATTTT. Amino acids: CSAGVGLAGGTDTQYF. The chain couples TRBV20-1 to TRBJ2-3; 14 bases match TRBD2. Losses at the gene ends were 5 bases for V and 1 base for J; bases not matched to a gene: 5. Germline-derived CDR1 and CDR2 are DFQATT and SNEGSKA (reference sequence). There are 16 residues in the CDR3.

This clone showed up many times. The V and J genes are TRBV15 and TRBJ1-1, with D unclear. V dropped 1 base and J dropped 0 bases, with 3 bases sitting between them. Per the germline V gene, CDR1 is LNHNV and CDR2 is YYDKDF (reference sequence). This CDR3 is 13 amino acids long. The CDR3 coding sequence is TGTGCCACCAGCAGAGTCATGAACACTGAAGCTTTCTTT. The encoded protein is CATSRVMNTEAFF.

This chain joins TRBV5-1 and TRBJ2-7; 13 nucleotides align to TRBD2. The CDR3 is 16 residues long. The junction had 5 bases not matched to a gene; V was cut back by 5 bases and J by 0 bases. Germline V lookup: CDR1 SGHRS, CDR2 YFSETQ. CDR3 nucleotides: TGCGCCAGCAGTGGTGGACTAGCGGGAGACTCCTACGAGCAGTACTTC. This encodes CASSGGLAGDSYEQYF.

In its sample, this clone was seen many times. The rearrangement joins TRBV9 to TRBJ2-1; a weak D match, TRBD2 (5 bases). The CDR3 contains 15 residues. Germline CDR1 SGDLS, CDR2 YYNGEE. Trimming shortened V by 0 bases and J by 0 bases, and 7 bases separated the two germline ends. The CDR3, as DNA: TGTGCCAGCAGCGTAGGGGCGGGCTCCTACAATGAGCAGTTCTTC. Translated: CASSVGAGSYNEQFF.

This clone was seen a few times. A much larger clone lies a single base off, so this may be a read error. The chain combines TRBV7-9 with TRBJ2-7, with D uncertain. The CDR3 consists of 13 residues. Germline V gene lookup returns CDR1 SEHNR and CDR2 FQNEAQ (reference sequence). The DNA for the CDR3 is TGTGCCAGCATCTTACTATCGGGTTACGAGCAGTACTTC. Encoded protein: CASILLSGYEQYF.

This clone was counted ten times or more. CDR3 DNA: TGTGCCAGCTCACTAGCGGGTCAAAACACTGAAGCTTTCTTT. It yields the protein CASSLAGQNTEAFF. The rearrangement links TRBV18 to TRBJ1-1; D not resolved. This CDR3 has 14 amino acids. The V end lost 4 bases, the J end lost 2 bases, and 11 bases lay between the germline ends. CDR1 is KGHSH and CDR2 is LQKENI in the germline V gene. Full variable domain (outside the CDR3, taken from reference TRBV18 and TRBJ1-1): NAGVMQNPRHLVRRRGQEARLRCSPMKGHSHVYWYRQLPEEGLKFMVYLQKENIIDESGMPKERFSAEFPKEGPSILRIQQVVRGDSAAYFCASSLAGQNTEAFFGQGTRLTVV.

This clone has ten or more counts. The chain has TRBV5-1 and TRBJ1-5; D gene ambiguous. The CDR3 is made up of 14 amino acids. V was clipped by 2 bases and J by 7 bases, with 13 bases between them. The germline V gene encodes CDR1 SGHRS and CDR2 YFSETQ. CDR3 region: CASSFGPKEQPQHF. CDR3 bases: TGCGCCAGCAGCTTCGGCCCCAAGGAGCAGCCCCAGCATTTT. Full variable domain (rest looked up from reference TRBV5-1 and TRBJ1-5): KAGVTQTPRYLIKTRGQQVTLSCSPISGHRSVSWYQQTPGQGLQFLFEYFSETQRNKGNFPGRFSGRQFSNSRSEMNVSTLELGDSALYLCASSFGPKEQPQHFGDGTRLSIL.

This clone was picked up many times. J is TRBJ1-3 and V is TRBV5-1, with a weak D call TRBD1 (6 bases). The germline V gene has CDR1 SGHRS and CDR2 YFSETQ. The CDR3 is 15 amino acids. V was cut by 2 bases and J by 4 bases, with 13 bases left in between. CDR3 sequence: CASSFGGQNGNTIYF. The DNA of the CDR3 is TGCGCCAGCAGCTTCGGGGGCCAGAACGGAAACACCATATATTTT. Using reference TRBV5-1 and TRBJ1-3 for the parts outside the CDR3, the full variable domain is KAGVTQTPRYLIKTRGQQVTLSCSPISGHRSVSWYQQTPGQGLQFLFEYFSETQRNKGNFPGRFSGRQFSNSRSEMNVSTLELGDSALYLCASSFGGQNGNTIYFGEGSWLTVV.